Given below is one T cell receptor beta chain in context. RNA extraction and reverse transcription yielded cDNA as sequencing template. Profiling relied on immunoSEQ multiplex PCR, and the TCRdb table lists in-frame clones only, not all of them. The table lists 9,000 or so clones, around 67% of them singletons. This record belongs to a study of CD8+ T cells in alopecia areata. Study-level background: For the treated group, dosing was oral tofacitinib at 5 to 10 mg twice daily. A 6-month off-drug phase came after tofacitinib, which had lasted 6 to 18 months.

Lesional scalp tissue (obtained by punch biopsy) and peripheral blood were collected from alopecia areata patients. Germline V CDR1 and CDR2: SGHTA, FQGTGA. The CDR3 sequence is 14 residues long. The germline V and J ends were trimmed by 3 bases and 1 base, with 9 bases remaining between them. This receptor was taken from a human donor with alopecia areata. The sequenced sample was skin. The V gene is TRBV7-3, the J gene TRBJ1-1, with D perhaps matching TRBD1 (5 bases). The CDR3 loop is CASSFGGENTEAFF. The DNA of the CDR3 is TGTGCCAGCAGCTTCGGAGGGGAGAACACTGAAGCTTTCTTT.